This TCR beta chain was sequenced during a study of cytomegalovirus exposure and HLA in healthy donors. Study overall: A previous analysis identified more than 100 million unique TCR beta sequences derived from 180 million or so T cells.

Concerning this clone itself: Antigen unknown.

The PCR ran on 60 Vbeta and 13 Jbeta primers. Sequenced by immunoSEQ multiplex PCR; TCRdb stores in-frame clones only, minus some. This table has around 150,000 clones, 68% appearing once. General observations from the study: The productive fraction for most TCR beta V segments was about 87% or about 30% in an earlier analysis.

V lost 0 bases, J lost 3 bases, and 5 bases stayed unmatched. CDR3 length: 15 amino acids. Germline CDR1 reads SGHRS; CDR2 reads YFSETQ. The chain couples TRBV5-1 to TRBJ2-7; 8 bases are a match to TRBD2. Sequencing was performed on PBMCs. This sequence originates from a woman between 18 and 29 years old in good health and CMV-seropositive. Here the CDR3 reads CASSLAGGGNYEQYF. In nucleotides, the CDR3 is TGCGCCAGCAGCTTGGCCGGGGGGGGGAACTACGAGCAGTACTTC.